This TCR beta chain was identified during a study of chemoradiotherapy in HPV16-positive cancers. Study-wide findings and caveats: The functional HPV-specific definition rests on just a couple of HPV16-positive patients. During treatment, candidate HPV-specific clones and E7-related motifs expanded in tumor.

Repertoires were sampled repeatedly during chemoradiotherapy. Note on this clone: Its target is unknown.

The germline V gene has CDR1 LNHDA and CDR2 SQIVND (reference sequence). V lost 4 bases and J 2 bases, leaving 18 bases between the germline ends. There are 16 residues in the CDR3. Measured with immunoSEQ multiplex PCR; TCRdb has only the in-frame clones, and not every one. The data contain roughly 14,000 clones, approximately 91% of them singletons. The origin of this receptor is a human donor with HPV-associated anogenital cancer. The chain recombines TRBV19 with TRBJ2-7, with D perhaps matching TRBD1 (7 bases). This material consisted of blood, taken from a patient who underwent chemoradiotherapy. The CDR3 spells CASSTPRGDLAYEQYF. The CDR3, as DNA: TGTGCCAGTAGTACCCCCAGGGGGGACCTCGCCTACGAGCAGTACTTC.